The rows below give T cell receptor beta chains drawn from one sample of a study of blood T cell repertoires in COVID-19. Produced via immunoSEQ multiplex PCR; TCRdb's table is partial and in-frame only. This sample has about 40,000 clones, with approximately 91% found just once. The specimen was peripheral blood. The receptors shown here come from a woman in her twenties or thirties in a cohort sampled during active COVID-19. Both conserved end residues are part of each CDR3. A D gene is named only where the DNA matches it firmly. Clone size is given for some rows only: seen once, a few or many times, or a class if the clone is expanded.

>TRBV5-5|TRBD2|TRBJ2-5|-
TGTGCCAGCAGCCCCATATCGGGGGGTCTTCACCAAGAGACCCAGTACTTC
CASSPISGGLHQETQYF
>TRBV2|-|TRBJ1-1|few
TGTGCCAGCGGATTAGAACAGTCGATCGAAGCTTTCTTT
CASGLEQSIEAFF
>TRBV4-1|TRBD2|TRBJ2-7|-
TGCGCCAGCAGCCAAGGGCCCCTAGCGGGGTACGAGCAGTACTTC
CASSQGPLAGYEQYF
>TRBV19|TRBD2|TRBJ2-1|-
TGTGCCAGTAGTCCCCCTTGGACTAGCGGATACAATGAGCAGTTCTTC
CASSPPWTSGYNEQFF
>TRBV11-2|TRBD1|TRBJ2-6|-
TGTGCCAGCAGCCTCGCCGGGCAGGGGGCCGCTGGGGCCAACGTCCTGACTTTC
CASSLAGQGAAGANVLTF
>TRBV7-2|TRBD2|TRBJ2-1|-
TGTGCCAGCAGTCCCTCGGGACTAGCTAAGGCATACAATGAGCAGTTCTTC
CASSPSGLAKAYNEQFF
>TRBV7-9|TRBD2|TRBJ2-2|-
TGTGCCACCGGACTAGCGGGAGTAAGGAACACCGGGGAGCTGTTTTTT
CATGLAGVRNTGELFF
>TRBV9|TRBD2|TRBJ2-2|-
TGTGCCAGCAGCGCCCTTCTAGCGGGGCAACGGGGGGAGCTGTTTTTT
CASSALLAGQRGELFF
>TRBV5-1|-|TRBJ2-1|-
TGCGCCAGCAGCTTGGGACTGGTTTCCTACAATGAGCAGTTCTTC
CASSLGLVSYNEQFF
>TRBV11-2|TRBD1|TRBJ2-1|-
TGTGCCAGCAGCTTATCGACAGGGTCCGTGAGCTCCTACAATGAGCAGTTCTTC
CASSLSTGSVSSYNEQFF